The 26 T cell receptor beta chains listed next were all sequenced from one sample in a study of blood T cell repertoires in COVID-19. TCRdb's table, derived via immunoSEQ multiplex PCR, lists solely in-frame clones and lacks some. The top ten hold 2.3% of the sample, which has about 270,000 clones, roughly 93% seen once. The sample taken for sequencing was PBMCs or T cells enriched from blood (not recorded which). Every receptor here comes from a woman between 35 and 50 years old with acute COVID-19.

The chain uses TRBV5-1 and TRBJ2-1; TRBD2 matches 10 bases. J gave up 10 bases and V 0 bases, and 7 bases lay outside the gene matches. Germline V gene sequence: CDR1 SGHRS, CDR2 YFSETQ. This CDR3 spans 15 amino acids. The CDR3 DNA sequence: TGCGCCAGCAGCTTGGAGTCTAGCGGGGGTCGAGAGCAGTTCTTC. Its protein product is CASSLESSGGREQFF.

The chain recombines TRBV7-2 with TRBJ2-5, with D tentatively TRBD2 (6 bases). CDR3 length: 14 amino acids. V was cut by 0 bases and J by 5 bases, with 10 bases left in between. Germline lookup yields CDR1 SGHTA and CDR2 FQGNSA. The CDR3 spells CASSLARLAETQYF. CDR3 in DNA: TGTGCCAGCAGCTTAGCGCGGCTAGCGGAGACCCAGTACTTC.

The CDR3 protein is CASSLRGVPGANVLTF. CDR3 in DNA: TGTGCCAGCAGCCTTCGGGGGGTGCCTGGGGCCAACGTCCTGACTTTC. The chain joins TRBV5-5 to TRBJ2-6; TRBD2 aligns across 7 bases. Germline V lookup: CDR1 SGHKS, CDR2 YYEKEE (reference sequence). Trimming cost V 4 bases and J 2 bases; bases outside gene matches: 6. This CDR3 contains 16 residues.

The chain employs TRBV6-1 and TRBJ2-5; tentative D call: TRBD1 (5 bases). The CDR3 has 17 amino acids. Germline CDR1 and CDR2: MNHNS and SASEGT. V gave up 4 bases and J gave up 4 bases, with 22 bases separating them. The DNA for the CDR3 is TGTGCCAGCAGTGGGCATACACCGGAGACAGTCCGAGAGACCCAGTACTTC. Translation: CASSGHTPETVRETQYF.

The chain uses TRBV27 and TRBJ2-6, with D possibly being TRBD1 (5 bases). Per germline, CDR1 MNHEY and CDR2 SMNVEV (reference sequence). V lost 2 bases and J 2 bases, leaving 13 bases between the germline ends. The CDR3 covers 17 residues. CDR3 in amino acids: CASSLGYPGTGANVLTF. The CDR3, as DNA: TGTGCCAGCAGTTTAGGGTACCCAGGGACTGGGGCCAACGTCCTGACTTTC.

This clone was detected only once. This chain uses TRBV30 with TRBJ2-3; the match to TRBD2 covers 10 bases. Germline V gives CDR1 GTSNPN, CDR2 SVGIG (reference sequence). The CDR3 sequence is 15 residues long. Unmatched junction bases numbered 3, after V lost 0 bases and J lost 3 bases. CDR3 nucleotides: TGTGCCTGGAGTGTTGGTAGCGGGAGGACAGATACGCAGTATTTT. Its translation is CAWSVGSGRTDTQYF.

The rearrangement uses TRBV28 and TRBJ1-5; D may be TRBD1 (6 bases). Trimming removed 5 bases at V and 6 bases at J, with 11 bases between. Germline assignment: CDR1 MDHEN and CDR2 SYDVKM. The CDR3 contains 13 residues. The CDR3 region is CASSLRGGQPQHF. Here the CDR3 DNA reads TGTGCCAGCAGTCTAAGGGGGGGTCAGCCCCAGCATTTT.

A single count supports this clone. The DNA for the CDR3 is TGTGCCAGCAGCCTACGGGGGAACACTGAAGCTTTCTTT. Its protein product is CASSLRGNTEAFF. The V gene is TRBV4-2, the J gene TRBJ1-1; no clear D. Germline values: CDR1 LGHNA, CDR2 YNFKEQ. With 4 bases removed from V and 1 base from J, the gap between germline ends came to 7 bases. The CDR3 totals 13 residues.

DNA for the CDR3: TGTGCCACCAGTGATACGCGTAATCAGCCCCAGCATTTT. Amino acids: CATSDTRNQPQHF. The genes are TRBV24-1 and TRBJ1-5; the D is unclear. There are 13 residues in the CDR3. Trimming removed 3 bases at V and 4 bases at J, with 6 bases between. Germline V gene lookup returns CDR1 KGHDR and CDR2 SFDVKD.

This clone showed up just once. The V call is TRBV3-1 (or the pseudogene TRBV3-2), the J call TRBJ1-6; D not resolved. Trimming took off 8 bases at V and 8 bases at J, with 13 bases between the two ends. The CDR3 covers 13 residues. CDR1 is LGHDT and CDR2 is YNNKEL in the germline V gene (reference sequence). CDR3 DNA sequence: TGTGCCAGCCGAACCTCTACCGATTCACCCCTCCACTTT. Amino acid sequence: CASRTSTDSPLHF.

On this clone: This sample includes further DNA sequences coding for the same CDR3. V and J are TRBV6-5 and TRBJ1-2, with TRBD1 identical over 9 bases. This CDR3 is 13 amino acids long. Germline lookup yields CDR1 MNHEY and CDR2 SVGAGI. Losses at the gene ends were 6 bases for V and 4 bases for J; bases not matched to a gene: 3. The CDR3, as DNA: TGTGCCAGCAGATTGACAGGGGGCTATGGCTACACCTTC. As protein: CASRLTGGYGYTF.

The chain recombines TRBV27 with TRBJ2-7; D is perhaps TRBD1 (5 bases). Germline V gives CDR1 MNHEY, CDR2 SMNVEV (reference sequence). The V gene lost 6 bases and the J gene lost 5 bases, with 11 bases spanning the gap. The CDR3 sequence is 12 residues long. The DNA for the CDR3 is TGTGCCAGCAGCCCAACAGGCAACGAGCAGTACTTC. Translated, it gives CASSPTGNEQYF.

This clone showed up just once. This chain's CDR3 is CASSVAPAGYNEQFF. The CDR3 DNA sequence: TGTGCCAGCAGCGTAGCACCCGCGGGATACAATGAGCAGTTCTTC. This chain uses TRBV9 with TRBJ2-1, with a possible D match to TRBD2 (6 bases). The germline V gene has CDR1 SGDLS and CDR2 YYNGEE. Trimming took off 0 bases at V and 4 bases at J, with 11 bases between the two ends. This CDR3 comprises 15 residues.

The DNA for the CDR3 is TGTGCCAGCACGGGCTGGGTAGCGGCTGGCGGTGAGCAGTTCTTC. Its translation is CASTGWVAAGGEQFF. The V call is TRBV2, the J call TRBJ2-1; D may be TRBD2 (6 bases). The ends were cut back, 7 bases at V and 9 bases at J, with 22 bases in the middle. The CDR3 extends over 15 amino acids. The germline gives CDR1 SNHLY, CDR2 FYNNEI.

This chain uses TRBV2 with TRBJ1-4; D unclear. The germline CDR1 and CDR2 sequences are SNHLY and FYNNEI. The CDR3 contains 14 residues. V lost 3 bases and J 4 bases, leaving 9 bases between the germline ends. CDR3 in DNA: TGTGCCAGCAGTGAGTGGACTGGTAATGAAAAACTGTTTTTT. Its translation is CASSEWTGNEKLFF.

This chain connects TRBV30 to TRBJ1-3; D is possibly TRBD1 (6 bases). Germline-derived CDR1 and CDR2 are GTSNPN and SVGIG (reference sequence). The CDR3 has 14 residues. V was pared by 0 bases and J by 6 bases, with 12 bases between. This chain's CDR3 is CAWSVSQGKNTIYF. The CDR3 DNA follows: TGTGCCTGGAGTGTATCTCAGGGGAAAAACACCATATATTTT.

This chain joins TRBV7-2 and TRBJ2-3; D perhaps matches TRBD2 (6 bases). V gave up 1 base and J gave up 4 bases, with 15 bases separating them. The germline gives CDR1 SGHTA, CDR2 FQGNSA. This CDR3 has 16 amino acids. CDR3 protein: CASSLERTGGADTQYF. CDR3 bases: TGTGCCAGCAGCTTAGAACGGACCGGCGGGGCAGATACGCAGTATTTT.

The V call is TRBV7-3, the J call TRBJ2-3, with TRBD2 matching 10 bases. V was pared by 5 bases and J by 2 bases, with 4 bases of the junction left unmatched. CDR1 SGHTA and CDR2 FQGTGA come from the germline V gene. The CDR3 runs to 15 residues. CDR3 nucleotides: TGTGCCAGCAGCCCGAGCGGGAGGGACACAGATACGCAGTATTTT. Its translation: CASSPSGRDTDTQYF.

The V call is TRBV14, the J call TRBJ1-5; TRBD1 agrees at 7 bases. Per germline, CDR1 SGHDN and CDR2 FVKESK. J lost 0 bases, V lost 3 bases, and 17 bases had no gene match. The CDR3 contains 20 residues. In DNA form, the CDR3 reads TGTGCCAGCAGCCAGGATCATCGAGCCCCGACAGGGTCTAGCAATCAGCCCCAGCATTTT. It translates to CASSQDHRAPTGSSNQPQHF.

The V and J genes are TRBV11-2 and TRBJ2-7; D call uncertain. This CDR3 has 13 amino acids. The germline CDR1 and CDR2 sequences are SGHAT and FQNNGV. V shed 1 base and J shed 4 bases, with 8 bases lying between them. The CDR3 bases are TGTGCCAGCAGCTTAGCGGGTTGGTACGAGCAGTACTTC. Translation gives CASSLAGWYEQYF.

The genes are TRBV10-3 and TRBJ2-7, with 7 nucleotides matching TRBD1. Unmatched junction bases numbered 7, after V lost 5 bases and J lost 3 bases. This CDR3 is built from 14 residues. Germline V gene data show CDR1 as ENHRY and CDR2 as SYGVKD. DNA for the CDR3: TGTGCCATCAGTCAGACAGGGCGCCTCTACGAGCAGTACTTC. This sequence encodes CAISQTGRLYEQYF.

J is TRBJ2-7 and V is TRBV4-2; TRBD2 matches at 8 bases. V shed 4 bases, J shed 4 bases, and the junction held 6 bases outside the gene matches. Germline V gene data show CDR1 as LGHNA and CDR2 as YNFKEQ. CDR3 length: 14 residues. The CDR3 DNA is TGTGCCAGCAGCCGGACTAGCCGCGAATACGAGCAGTACTTC. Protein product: CASSRTSREYEQYF.

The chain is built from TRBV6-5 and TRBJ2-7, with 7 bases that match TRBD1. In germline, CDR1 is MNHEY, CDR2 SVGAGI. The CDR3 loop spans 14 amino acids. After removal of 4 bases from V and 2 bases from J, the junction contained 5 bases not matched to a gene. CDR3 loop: CASSSYRGAYEQYF. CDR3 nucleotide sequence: TGTGCCAGCAGTTCATACAGGGGAGCCTACGAGCAGTACTTC.

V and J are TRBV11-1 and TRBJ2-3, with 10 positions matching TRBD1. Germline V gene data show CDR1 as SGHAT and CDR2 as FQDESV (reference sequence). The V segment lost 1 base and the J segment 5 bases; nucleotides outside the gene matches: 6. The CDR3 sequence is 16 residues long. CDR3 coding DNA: TGTGCCAGCAGCTTAGGTTGGGGACAGGGGCAAGATACGCAGTATTTT. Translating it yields CASSLGWGQGQDTQYF.

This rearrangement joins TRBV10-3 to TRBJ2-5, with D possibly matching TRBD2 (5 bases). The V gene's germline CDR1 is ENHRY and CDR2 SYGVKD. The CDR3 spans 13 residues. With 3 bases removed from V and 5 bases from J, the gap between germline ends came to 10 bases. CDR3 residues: CAISEDRGETQYF. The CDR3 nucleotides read TGTGCCATCAGTGAAGACCGAGGGGAGACCCAGTACTTC.

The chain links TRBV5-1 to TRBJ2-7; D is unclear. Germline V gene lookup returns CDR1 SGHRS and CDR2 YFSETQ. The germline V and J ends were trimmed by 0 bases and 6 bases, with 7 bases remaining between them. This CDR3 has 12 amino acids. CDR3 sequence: CASSLALGEQYF. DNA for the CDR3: TGCGCCAGCAGCTTGGCGCTCGGCGAGCAGTACTTC.